Listed below are T cell receptor beta chains from one sample, sequenced in a study of identical twins. One entry per CDR3 protein results from TCRdb running MiXCR on the 5' RACE reads. The sample contains under 900,000 distinct CDR3 sequences, roughly 18% of which appear only once. The same sample was also used in a study of T cells expressing NK-cell markers.

The sequenced material came from PBMCs. All receptors come from a young woman in good health. Each CDR3 is given with its conserved first and last residue. A D gene is named only where the DNA matches it firmly.

D gene: TRBD1; V gene: TRBV9; J gene: TRBJ2-3; CDR3 protein: CASSLGGTGGTDTQYF
D gene: NA; V gene: TRBV5-1; J gene: TRBJ2-7; CDR3 protein: CASSFGTGLYEQYF
D gene: TRBD2; V gene: TRBV4-3; J gene: TRBJ2-1; CDR3 protein: CASSQGGSGGNEQFF
D gene: NA; V gene: TRBV2; J gene: TRBJ2-7; CDR3 protein: CASTIPNSYEQYF
D gene: TRBD2; V gene: TRBV5-5; J gene: TRBJ2-5; CDR3 protein: CASSPRAGSGETQYF
D gene: TRBD1; V gene: TRBV20-1; J gene: TRBJ2-5; CDR3 protein: CSAPLQGARETQYF
D gene: TRBD2; V gene: TRBV20-1; J gene: TRBJ2-1; CDR3 protein: CSARTTRLALYNEQFF
D gene: NA; V gene: TRBV30; J gene: TRBJ2-7; CDR3 protein: CAWSVAREQYF
D gene: NA; V gene: TRBV6-2/TRBV6-3; J gene: TRBJ2-4; CDR3 protein: CASSNQRSGSSAKNIQYF
D gene: NA; V gene: TRBV15; J gene: TRBJ2-3; CDR3 protein: CATSREAPRTDTQYF
D gene: NA; V gene: TRBV6-1; J gene: TRBJ2-7; CDR3 protein: CASKHGGTDYEQYF
D gene: NA; V gene: TRBV2; J gene: TRBJ1-4; CDR3 protein: CASSPSWGFNEKLFF
D gene: NA; V gene: TRBV5-6; J gene: TRBJ2-1; CDR3 protein: CASSEKWGEVLADNEQFF
D gene: TRBD2; V gene: TRBV4-2; J gene: TRBJ2-1; CDR3 protein: CASSQGPSGGPSSYNEQFF
D gene: NA; V gene: TRBV5-1; J gene: TRBJ2-7; CDR3 protein: CASSLGAGDSYEQYF
D gene: NA; V gene: TRBV5-5; J gene: TRBJ2-5; CDR3 protein: CASFLGPLSETQYF
D gene: TRBD1; V gene: TRBV5-6; J gene: TRBJ2-3; CDR3 protein: CASSRPGTGSYF
D gene: NA; V gene: TRBV6-1; J gene: TRBJ2-1; CDR3 protein: CASSVTFGEQFF
D gene: NA; V gene: TRBV7-2; J gene: TRBJ1-1; CDR3 protein: CASSLQTLVTNRAFF
D gene: NA; V gene: TRBV5-1; J gene: TRBJ2-7; CDR3 protein: CASSLAGQIYEQYF